These 27 T cell receptor beta chains were sequenced from one sample in a study of CXCR3-negative and CXCR3-positive naive CD8 T cells. Study conclusions and caveats: Higher TRB CDR3 hydrophobicity marked CXCR3-positive naive cells relative to CXCR3-negative naive cells.

These receptors have no known antigen. Via 5' RACE with UMI labels, TRB cDNA libraries were prepared. No DNA is given; TCRdb re-called the 5' RACE reads and lists each CDR3 protein once. This sample's table reports 140,000 to 150,000 distinct CDR3 sequences. Source material: naive CXCR3+ CD8+ T cells from blood. Indicated subset: CD45RO-CCR7+CD27+CD95- naive CD8+ T cells expressing CXCR3 (TNR3+). These receptors all stem from a human donor in good health. Some clones in this sample may be carry-over from other donors' samples.

The V gene is TRBV4-2, the J gene TRBJ2-1; TCRdb selects TRBD1, and the lack of DNA leaves this call unchecked. CDR3 length: 14 residues. CDR1 and CDR2 from the germline V gene are LGHNA and YNFKEQ. The CDR3 sequence is CASTGPGENNEQFF.

The genes are TRBV12-3 or TRBV12-4 and TRBJ2-5; TCRdb's D call of TRBD2 is untestable without DNA. This CDR3 has 13 residues. The CDR3 reads CATRDSLQETQYF.

This chain links TRBV20-1 with TRBJ2-2; the D gene TCRdb calls, TRBD1, cannot be checked with no DNA. There are 15 residues in the CDR3. Germline CDR1 reads DFQATT; CDR2 reads SNEGSKA (reference sequence). This CDR3 is CSARAYGTGTGELFF.

V and J are TRBV4-1 and TRBJ2-7; with no DNA, the TCRdb D assignment of TRBD1 cannot be verified. CDR3 length: 14 residues. Germline CDR1 MGHRA, CDR2 YSYEKL. The CDR3 sequence: CASSTGTDSYEQYF.

The gene calls are TRBV7-9 and TRBJ2-1; TCRdb selects TRBD2, and the lack of DNA leaves this call unchecked. The CDR3 has 13 residues. Germline V gives CDR1 SEHNR, CDR2 FQNEAQ (reference sequence). The CDR3: CASSLEPSPWAFF. The full variable domain, rest sourced from reference TRBV7-9 and TRBJ2-1, is DTGVSQNPRHKITKRGQNVTFRCDPISEHNRLYWYRQTLGQGPEFLTYFQNEAQLEKSRLLSDRFSAERPKGSFSTLEIQRTEQGDSAMYLCASSLEPSPWAFFGPGTRLTVL.

The chain has TRBV4-3 and TRBJ2-2; there is no DNA to check the TCRdb D call of TRBD2. CDR1 and CDR2 (germline): LGHNA, YSLEER. The CDR3 loop spans 16 amino acids. The CDR3 spells CASSQEGSGGTGELFF.

The chain carries TRBV12-3 or TRBV12-4 and TRBJ2-6. There are 11 residues in the CDR3. CDR3 region: CASSLGGVLTF.

This chain connects TRBV29-1 to TRBJ2-7. Germline V gene sequence: CDR1 SQVTM, CDR2 ANQGSEA. The CDR3 spans 11 residues. The CDR3 sequence is CSVRTSYEQHF.

CDR3 amino acids: CSVEDRVAGGNTGELFF. The V call is TRBV29-1, the J call TRBJ2-2; the D call from TCRdb, TRBD2, cannot be confirmed without DNA. Germline values: CDR1 SQVTM, CDR2 ANQGSEA. The CDR3 runs to 17 residues.

The chain recombines TRBV6-5 with TRBJ2-7; TCRdb picks TRBD2, but there is no DNA to check that call. This CDR3 is built from 16 residues. Germline CDR1 is MNHEY and CDR2 is SVGAGI. CDR3 loop: CASSYSRTSGAYEQYF.

CDR3 sequence: CASSSKEPTDTQYF. V gene TRBV7-9 combines with J gene TRBJ2-3. The CDR3 consists of 14 residues. Germline V gene sequence: CDR1 SEHNR, CDR2 FQNEAQ (reference sequence).

This rearrangement joins TRBV19 to TRBJ2-1; with no DNA, the TCRdb D assignment of TRBD2 cannot be verified. The germline V gene has CDR1 LNHDA and CDR2 SQIVND (reference sequence). The CDR3 length is 16 residues. The CDR3 is CASSIYSGASYNEQFF.

This chain's CDR3 is CASGYIQDVNTEAFF. The chain carries TRBV28 and TRBJ1-1; TCRdb picks TRBD1, but there is no DNA to check that call. CDR1 and CDR2 (germline): MDHEN, SYDVKM. The CDR3 extends over 15 amino acids.

CDR3 residues: CSVVEPHGYGYTF. The chain recombines TRBV29-1 with TRBJ1-2. The CDR3 length is 13 residues. Germline-derived CDR1 and CDR2 are SQVTM and ANQGSEA. The full variable domain, with the rest looked up from reference TRBV29-1 and TRBJ1-2, is SAVISQKPSRDICQRGTSLTIQCQVDSQVTMMFWYRQQPGQSLTLIATANQGSEATYESGFVIDKFPISRPNLTFSTLTVSNMSPEDSSIYLCSVVEPHGYGYTFGSGTRLTVV.

J is TRBJ2-1 and V is TRBV29-1; with no DNA, the TCRdb D assignment of TRBD1 cannot be verified. There are 13 residues in the CDR3. In germline, CDR1 is SQVTM, CDR2 ANQGSEA. The CDR3 sequence is CSTRDRGNNEQFF.

The chain couples TRBV3-1 to TRBJ2-1; with no DNA, the TCRdb D assignment of TRBD2 cannot be verified. The V gene's germline CDR1 is LGHDT and CDR2 YNNKEL (reference sequence). This CDR3 has 16 amino acids. The CDR3 reads CASSQFVLAGFNEQFF.

The chain is built from TRBV7-9 and TRBJ2-1; the D call of TRBD2 rests on TCRdb alone, since no DNA is present to check it. The CDR3 extends over 16 amino acids. Germline loops: CDR1 SEHNR, CDR2 FQNEAQ (reference sequence). The CDR3 sequence is CASSLAGGLAGGEQFF.

This chain joins TRBV4-3 and TRBJ2-3; TCRdb's D call, TRBD2, is unchecked because there is no DNA. This CDR3 has 18 amino acids. The V gene's germline CDR1 is LGHNA and CDR2 YSLEER. The CDR3 sequence is CASSQDGYERGRTDTQYF.

This rearrangement joins TRBV7-9 to TRBJ1-1; TCRdb lists TRBD1, though no DNA is available to test this call. The CDR3 consists of 12 residues. CDR1 and CDR2 from the germline V gene are SEHNR and FQNEAQ (reference sequence). This CDR3 is CASSFGQSEAFF. Combining the CDR3 with reference TRBV7-9 and TRBJ1-1 gives the whole variable domain DTGVSQNPRHKITKRGQNVTFRCDPISEHNRLYWYRQTLGQGPEFLTYFQNEAQLEKSRLLSDRFSAERPKGSFSTLEIQRTEQGDSAMYLCASSFGQSEAFFGQGTRLTVV.

J is TRBJ1-4 and V is TRBV3-1. Germline V gives CDR1 LGHDT, CDR2 YNNKEL (reference sequence). The CDR3 has 14 amino acids. CDR3 loop: CASSLDAVDEKLFF.

The V gene is TRBV7-9, the J gene TRBJ2-5; lacking DNA, the TRBD1 call made by TCRdb goes unchecked. The CDR3 is 15 residues long. Germline V CDR1 and CDR2: SEHNR, FQNEAQ (reference sequence). The CDR3: CASSLVLGQQETQYF.

The chain couples TRBV5-1 to TRBJ2-5; the D gene TCRdb calls, TRBD2, cannot be checked with no DNA. The CDR3 is made up of 17 amino acids. CDR1 and CDR2 from the germline V gene are SGHRS and YFSETQ. CDR3 protein: CASSLGLAGRAQETQYF. Drawing the rest from reference TRBV5-1 and TRBJ2-5, the complete variable domain is KAGVTQTPRYLIKTRGQQVTLSCSPISGHRSVSWYQQTPGQGLQFLFEYFSETQRNKGNFPGRFSGRQFSNSRSEMNVSTLELGDSALYLCASSLGLAGRAQETQYFGPGTRLLVL.

This chain joins TRBV29-1 and TRBJ2-3; TCRdb's D call of TRBD1 is untestable without DNA. The CDR3 loop spans 16 amino acids. Germline assignment: CDR1 SQVTM and CDR2 ANQGSEA. Here the CDR3 reads CSALTEQGTSTDTQYF.

The rearrangement joins TRBV28 to TRBJ2-3; TCRdb reports TRBD2, a call that lacks DNA to check it against. CDR1 and CDR2 from the germline V gene are MDHEN and SYDVKM. The CDR3 is made up of 16 amino acids. The CDR3 sequence: CASSTLAGGTTDTQYF. Together with reference TRBV28 and TRBJ2-3, the CDR3 gives the full variable domain: DVKVTQSSRYLVKRTGEKVFLECVQDMDHENMFWYRQDPGLGLRLIYFSYDVKMKEKGDIPEGYSVSREKKERFSLILESASTNQTSMYLCASSTLAGGTTDTQYFGPGTRLTVL.

V and J are TRBV11-2 and TRBJ2-3. Germline loops: CDR1 SGHAT, CDR2 FQNNGV. The CDR3 covers 14 residues. CDR3: CASSLNGVTDTQYF.

The CDR3 here is CSVVREAGRGADYEQYF. V gene TRBV29-1 combines with J gene TRBJ2-7; absent DNA, TCRdb's TRBD1 call cannot be checked. The CDR3 sequence is 17 residues long. Germline-derived CDR1 and CDR2 are SQVTM and ANQGSEA.

V gene TRBV13 combines with J gene TRBJ1-1. This CDR3 has 14 residues. Germline V CDR1 and CDR2: PRHDT, FYEKMQ (reference sequence). The CDR3 region is CASSPVGGDTEAFF. Complete variable domain (other parts from reference TRBV13 and TRBJ1-1): AAGVIQSPRHLIKEKRETATLKCYPIPRHDTVYWYQQGPGQDPQFLISFYEKMQSDKGSIPDRFSAQQFSDYHSELNMSSLELGDSALYFCASSPVGGDTEAFFGQGTRLTVV.